A selection of T cell receptor beta chains follows, all from one sample in a study of T-cell memory formation after mild COVID-19. TCRdb recomputed calls from the 5' RACE reads with MiXCR, one row per CDR3 protein. The repertoire includes more than 250,000 distinct CDR3 sequences, 15% to 20% of them detected once, and about a fifth sits in the top ten. Sample: PBMCs or a T cell subset sorted from them (not recorded which). The source of these receptors is a man between 18 and 29 years old who had mild COVID-19 (a few samples of this study predate the infection). Cell type and time point are not known. The CDR3 runs from the conserved cysteine through the conserved F or W. A D gene is named only where the DNA matches it firmly. Size is stated for part of the rows, as once, few or many counts, or as a class when the clone is expanded.

DNA	CDR3	D	J	V	size
TGTGCCAGCAGCGATTCGAGACGGGGCGGTGAGCAGTTCTTC	CASSDSRRGGEQFF	.	TRBJ2-1	TRBV7-3	few
TGCAGTGCTAGCCGTTCCGGGACAGGGTACAATCAGCCCCAGCATTTT	CSASRSGTGYNQPQHF	TRBD1	TRBJ1-5	TRBV20-1	.
TGCGCCAGCACCCCAATACCGGCTGGGGGCGAGACCCAGTACTTC	CASTPIPAGGETQYF	.	TRBJ2-5	TRBV5-1	.
TGTGCCAGCAGTTACTATTCGGTGGGCACTGAAGCTTTCTTT	CASSYYSVGTEAFF	.	TRBJ1-1	TRBV6-5	many
TGTGCCAGCAGCTTAGCGGGCTACACAGATACGCAGTATTTT	CASSLAGYTDTQYF	.	TRBJ2-3	TRBV7-2	.
TGTGCCAGCACCTCGACGGGACAACGTTATGGCTACACCTTC	CASTSTGQRYGYTF	.	TRBJ1-2	TRBV7-2	few
TGTGCCAGCAGCTGGCTGGGCGGGAGCACAGATACGCAGTATTTT	CASSWLGGSTDTQYF	.	TRBJ2-3	TRBV11-2	.
TGTGCCAGCAGCTTAAACCCGGCGACTAGGGTAGATACGCAGTATTTT	CASSLNPATRVDTQYF	.	TRBJ2-3	TRBV7-2	few
TGCAGTGCTAGAGCCGAAGACGGACAGGGTTTGCAGCCCCAGCATTTT	CSARAEDGQGLQPQHF	TRBD1	TRBJ1-5	TRBV20-1	.
TGTGCCAGCAACATGGCCACAGGGGCGCCTGAGCAGTTCTTC	CASNMATGAPEQFF	TRBD1	TRBJ2-1	TRBV7-2	.
TGCAGTGCTAGGCAGGGACAATACGAGCAGTACTTC	CSARQGQYEQYF	.	TRBJ2-7	TRBV20-1	many
TGTGCCAGCAGTGAAGGCGTGAAGTTAAGCTCTGGAAACACCATATATTTT	CASSEGVKLSSGNTIYF	.	TRBJ1-3	TRBV6-1	.
TGTGCCACCAGCAGCACCGGGACTAGTGCAGATACGCAGTATTTT	CATSSTGTSADTQYF	TRBD2	TRBJ2-3	TRBV15	.
TGTGCCAGCAGTGCTGGGAACAATGAGCAGTTCTTC	CASSAGNNEQFF	.	TRBJ2-1	TRBV6-1	few
TGTGCCAGCAGCTTAGTAGTTCCACAGGGAGGTCGGGACACTGAAGCTTTCTTT	CASSLVVPQGGRDTEAFF	.	TRBJ1-1	TRBV7-6	.
TGTGCCAGCAGCTTAGACCGGGAATGGGGGGGAAAACTGTTTTTT	CASSLDREWGGKLFF	.	TRBJ1-4	TRBV11-2	.
TGTGCCAGCACCCAGACTAAAATTCCGTCTTCTGGAAACACCATATATTTT	CASTQTKIPSSGNTIYF	.	TRBJ1-3	TRBV7-9	.
TGCAGTGCTAGTCTCATGGGAGGCTACACCTTC	CSASLMGGYTF	.	TRBJ1-2	TRBV20-1	few
TGCGCCAGCAGCCAACCTGGGACAGGTGGGATTCAGTACTTC	CASSQPGTGGIQYF	TRBD1	TRBJ2-4	TRBV4-1	few
TGTGCCAGCTCACCACCCCCGGGACAGGGGGATTCTGGAAACACCATATATTTT	CASSPPPGQGDSGNTIYF	TRBD1	TRBJ1-3	TRBV18	.
TGCGCCAGCAGCTTTTGGGGGGCCCAGAACACTGAAGCTTTCTTT	CASSFWGAQNTEAFF	.	TRBJ1-1	TRBV5-1	few
TGTGCCAGCAGCGAGGGACAGGGATACTTCTACGAGCAGTACTTC	CASSEGQGYFYEQYF	TRBD1	TRBJ2-7	TRBV6-6	few
TGTGCCAGCAGCCAGGGCCAGCGGGGCCTCCAAGATACGCAGTATTTT	CASSQGQRGLQDTQYF	TRBD2	TRBJ2-3	TRBV4-2	few
TGCGCCAGCAGCCAAGGGTCCAGCCCCTCTGGGGCCAACGTCCTGACTTTC	CASSQGSSPSGANVLTF	.	TRBJ2-6	TRBV4-3	many
TGTGCCACCAGTGATCCTCCCGCGTCCCGTGGCTACACCTTC	CATSDPPASRGYTF	.	TRBJ1-2	TRBV24-1	.
TGCAGTGCTAGAGACCCTAACAGGGGGAACACTGAAGCTTTCTTT	CSARDPNRGNTEAFF	TRBD1	TRBJ1-1	TRBV20-1	.
TGCGCCAGCAGCCAACCGGACAGGGGGAGGACAGATACGCAGTATTTT	CASSQPDRGRTDTQYF	TRBD1	TRBJ2-3	TRBV5-1	.
TGTGCCAGCAGTCCGACAGGGCGCGGAAACACCATATATTTT	CASSPTGRGNTIYF	TRBD1	TRBJ1-3	TRBV6-6	.
TGTGCCAGCGCCTGGGCTAGCGGGTACACAGATACGCAGTATTTT	CASAWASGYTDTQYF	TRBD2	TRBJ2-3	TRBV9	few
TGTGCCAGCAGCCAATTGGCCGGGGAGCTGTTTTTT	CASSQLAGELFF	.	TRBJ2-2	TRBV3-1	few
TGCGCCAGTCGGGGACTGGCCTCCTACGAGCAGTACTTC	CASRGLASYEQYF	.	TRBJ2-7	TRBV5-1	.
TGCAGTGCCTTATCCGGGACTAGCGGGATTCCCATACAAGAGACCCAGTACTTC	CSALSGTSGIPIQETQYF	TRBD2	TRBJ2-5	TRBV20-1	few
TGCGCCAGCAGCTTTGGGGACAGGGGGCACAATGAGCAGTTCTTC	CASSFGDRGHNEQFF	TRBD1	TRBJ2-1	TRBV5-1	.
TGTGCCAGCAGCCGACGGGACAGCACAGATACGCAGTATTTT	CASSRRDSTDTQYF	.	TRBJ2-3	TRBV7-2	.
TGTGCCAGCACCCATAGGGGACAGCATGGCTACACCTTC	CASTHRGQHGYTF	TRBD1	TRBJ1-2	TRBV28	few
TGTGCCAGCGTCCAGGGGTCTGTGAACACTGAAGCTTTCTTT	CASVQGSVNTEAFF	.	TRBJ1-1	TRBV6-2/TRBV6-3	.
TGTGCCAGCTACTCCATAGAGGGGCGAGCGGCCCTCCCAGAGACCCAGTACTTC	CASYSIEGRAALPETQYF	.	TRBJ2-5	TRBV7-9	.
TGCAGTGCTAGTGGTCGCGGGGGGGCCGGAGATACGCAGTATTTT	CSASGRGGAGDTQYF	TRBD2	TRBJ2-3	TRBV20-1	few
TGTGCCAGCAGGACCCTAGCGGGGGGTCCAGATACGCAGTATTTT	CASRTLAGGPDTQYF	TRBD2	TRBJ2-3	TRBV6-1	.
TGTGCCAGCAGCTTAGAGAACCCCCGGGATCCCGCGGATACGCAGTATTTT	CASSLENPRDPADTQYF	.	TRBJ2-3	TRBV11-2	few
TGCGCCAGCAGCTTCGACGTGGTGGGGACCTCACCCCTCCACTTT	CASSFDVVGTSPLHF	.	TRBJ1-6	TRBV5-1	once
TGTGCCAGCAGCATGAGAGACAATGAGCAGTTCTTC	CASSMRDNEQFF	.	TRBJ2-1	TRBV7-3	.
TGTGCCAGCAGCTTGTTCCAGAACACTGAAGCTTTCTTT	CASSLFQNTEAFF	.	TRBJ1-1	TRBV7-3	few
TGTGCCAGCAGTTACTCCTTCTTGAAGAGAAACTATGGCTACACCTTC	CASSYSFLKRNYGYTF	.	TRBJ1-2	TRBV6-5	few
TGCAGTGCTAGGGGGGCCTCAGGGAGGTCCCAGCATTTT	CSARGASGRSQHF	.	TRBJ1-5	TRBV20-1	.
TGTGCCAGTAGTATGACAGGTCCCGGGGAGCTGTTTTTT	CASSMTGPGELFF	.	TRBJ2-2	TRBV19	.
TGCGCCAGCAGCCACCTACAAGGGGGCACCGGGGAGCTGTTTTTT	CASSHLQGGTGELFF	.	TRBJ2-2	TRBV4-1	few
TGCGCCAGCAGCTTGGCGGGACAGCGCTCACCCCTCCACTTT	CASSLAGQRSPLHF	TRBD1	TRBJ1-6	TRBV5-1	many
TGTGCCAGCAGTTCCGGACAGGTCTATGAAGCTTTCTTT	CASSSGQVYEAFF	TRBD1	TRBJ1-1	TRBV12-3/TRBV12-4	.
TGTGCCAGCAGCGTGAACTATGGCTACACCTTC	CASSVNYGYTF	.	TRBJ1-2	TRBV7-9	.
TGTGCCAGCAGCCAAGTAAAGGAAAAACTGTTTTTT	CASSQVKEKLFF	.	TRBJ1-4	TRBV14	.